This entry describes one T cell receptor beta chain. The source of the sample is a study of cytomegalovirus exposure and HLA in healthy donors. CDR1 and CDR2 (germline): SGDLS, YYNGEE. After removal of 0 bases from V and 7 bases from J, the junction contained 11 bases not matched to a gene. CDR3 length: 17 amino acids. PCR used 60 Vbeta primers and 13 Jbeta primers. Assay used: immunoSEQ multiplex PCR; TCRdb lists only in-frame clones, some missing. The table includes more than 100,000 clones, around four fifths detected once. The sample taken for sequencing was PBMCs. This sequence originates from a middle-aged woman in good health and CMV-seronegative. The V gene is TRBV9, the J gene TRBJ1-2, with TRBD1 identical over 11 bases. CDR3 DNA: TGTGCCAGCAGCGTAGGGGGGACAGGGGGTCAAGGGAGTGGCTACACCTTC. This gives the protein CASSVGGTGGQGSGYTF.